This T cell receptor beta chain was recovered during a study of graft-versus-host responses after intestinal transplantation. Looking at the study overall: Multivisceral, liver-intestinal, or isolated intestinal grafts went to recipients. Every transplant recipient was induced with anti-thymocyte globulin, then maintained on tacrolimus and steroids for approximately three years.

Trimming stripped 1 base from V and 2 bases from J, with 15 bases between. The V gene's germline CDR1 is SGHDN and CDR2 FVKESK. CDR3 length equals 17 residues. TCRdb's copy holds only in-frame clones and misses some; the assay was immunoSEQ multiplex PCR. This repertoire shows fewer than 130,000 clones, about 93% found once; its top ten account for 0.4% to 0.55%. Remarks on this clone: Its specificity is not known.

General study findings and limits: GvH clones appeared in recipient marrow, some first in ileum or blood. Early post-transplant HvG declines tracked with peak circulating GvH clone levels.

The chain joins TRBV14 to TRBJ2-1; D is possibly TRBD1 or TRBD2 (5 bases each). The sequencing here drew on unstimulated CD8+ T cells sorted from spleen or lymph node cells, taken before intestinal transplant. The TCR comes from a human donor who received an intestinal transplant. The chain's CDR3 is CASSQAGPGLAYNEQFF. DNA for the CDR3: TGTGCCAGCAGCCAAGCGGGGCCGGGGCTGGCCTACAATGAGCAGTTCTTC.